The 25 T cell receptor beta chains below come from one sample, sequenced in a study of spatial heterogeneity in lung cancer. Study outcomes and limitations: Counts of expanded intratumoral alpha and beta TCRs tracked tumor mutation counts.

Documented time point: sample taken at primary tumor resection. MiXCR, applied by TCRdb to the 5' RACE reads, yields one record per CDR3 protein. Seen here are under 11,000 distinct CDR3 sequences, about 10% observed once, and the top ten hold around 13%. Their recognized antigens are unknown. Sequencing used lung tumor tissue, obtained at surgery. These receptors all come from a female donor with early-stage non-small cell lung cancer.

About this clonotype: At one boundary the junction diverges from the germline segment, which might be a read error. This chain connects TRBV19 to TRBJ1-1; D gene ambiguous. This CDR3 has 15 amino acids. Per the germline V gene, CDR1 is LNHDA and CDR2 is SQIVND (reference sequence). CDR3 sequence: CASSIIPGPNTGAFF. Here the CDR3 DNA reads TGTGCCAGTAGTATAATCCCCGGACCTAACACTGGAGCTTTCTTT.

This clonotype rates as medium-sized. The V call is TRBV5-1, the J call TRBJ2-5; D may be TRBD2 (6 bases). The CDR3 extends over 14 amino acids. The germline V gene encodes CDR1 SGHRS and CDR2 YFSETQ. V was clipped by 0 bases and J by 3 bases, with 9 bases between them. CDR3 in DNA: TGCGCCAGCAGCTTGGCTGGAGGGGAAGAGACCCAGTACTTC. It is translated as CASSLAGGEETQYF.

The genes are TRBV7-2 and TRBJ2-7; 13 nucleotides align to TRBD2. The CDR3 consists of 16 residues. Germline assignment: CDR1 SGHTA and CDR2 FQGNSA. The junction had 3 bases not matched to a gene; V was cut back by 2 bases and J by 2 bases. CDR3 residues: CASSLYGTSGAYEQYF. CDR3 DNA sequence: TGTGCCAGCAGCTTATATGGGACTAGCGGGGCCTACGAGCAGTACTTC.

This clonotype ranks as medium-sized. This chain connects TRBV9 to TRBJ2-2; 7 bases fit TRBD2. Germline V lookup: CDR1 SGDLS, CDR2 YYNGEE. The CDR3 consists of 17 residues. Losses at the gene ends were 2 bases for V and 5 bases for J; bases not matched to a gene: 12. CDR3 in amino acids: CASSVFPAGGSTGELFF. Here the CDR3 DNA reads TGTGCCAGCAGCGTCTTCCCGGCGGGCGGGAGTACCGGGGAGCTGTTTTTT.

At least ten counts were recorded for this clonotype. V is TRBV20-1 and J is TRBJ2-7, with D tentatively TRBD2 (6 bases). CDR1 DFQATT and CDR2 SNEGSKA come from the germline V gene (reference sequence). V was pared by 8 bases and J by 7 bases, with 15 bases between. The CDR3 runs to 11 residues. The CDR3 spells CSSSPGREQYF. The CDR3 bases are TGCAGTTCCTCACCCGGGAGAGAGCAGTACTTC.

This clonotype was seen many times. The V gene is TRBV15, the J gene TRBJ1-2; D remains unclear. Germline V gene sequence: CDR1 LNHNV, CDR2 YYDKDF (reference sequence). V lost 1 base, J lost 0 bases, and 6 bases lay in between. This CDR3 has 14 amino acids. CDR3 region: CATSRVETNYGYTF. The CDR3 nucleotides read TGTGCCACCAGCAGAGTTGAGACTAACTATGGCTACACCTTC.

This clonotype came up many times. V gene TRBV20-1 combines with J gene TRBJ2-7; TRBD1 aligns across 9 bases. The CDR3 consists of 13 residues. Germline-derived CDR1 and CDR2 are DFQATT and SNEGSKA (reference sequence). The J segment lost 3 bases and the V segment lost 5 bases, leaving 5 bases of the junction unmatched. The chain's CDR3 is CSAQGQGFYEQYF. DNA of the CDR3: TGCAGTGCTCAAGGACAGGGGTTCTACGAGCAGTACTTC.

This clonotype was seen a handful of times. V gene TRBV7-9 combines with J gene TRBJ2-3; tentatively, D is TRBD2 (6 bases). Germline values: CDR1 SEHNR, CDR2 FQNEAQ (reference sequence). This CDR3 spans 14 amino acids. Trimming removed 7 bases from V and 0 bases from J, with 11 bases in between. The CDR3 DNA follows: TGTGCCAGCACCCCTCGGGGGAGCACAGATACGCAGTATTTT. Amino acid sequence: CASTPRGSTDTQYF.

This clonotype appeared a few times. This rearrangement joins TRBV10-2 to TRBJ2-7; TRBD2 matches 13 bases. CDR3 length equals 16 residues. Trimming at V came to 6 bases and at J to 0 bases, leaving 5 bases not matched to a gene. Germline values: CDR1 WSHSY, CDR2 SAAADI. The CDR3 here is CASSGTSGTVSYEQYF. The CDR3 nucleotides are TGCGCCAGCAGCGGGACTAGCGGGACGGTCTCCTACGAGCAGTACTTC.

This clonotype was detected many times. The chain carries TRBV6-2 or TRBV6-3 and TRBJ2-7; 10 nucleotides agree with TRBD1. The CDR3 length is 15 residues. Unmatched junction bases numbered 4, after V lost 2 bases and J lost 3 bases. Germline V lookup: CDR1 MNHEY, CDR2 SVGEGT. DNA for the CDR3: TGTGCCAGCAGTTACCGGGACAGGGGTCTCTACGAGCAGTACTTC. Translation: CASSYRDRGLYEQYF.

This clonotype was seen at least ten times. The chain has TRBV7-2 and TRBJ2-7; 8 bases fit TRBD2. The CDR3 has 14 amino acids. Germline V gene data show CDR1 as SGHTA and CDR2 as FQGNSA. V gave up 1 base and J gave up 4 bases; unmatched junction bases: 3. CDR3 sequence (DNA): TGTGCCAGCAGCTTAGGGATAGCGGGGTACGAGCAGTACTTC. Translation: CASSLGIAGYEQYF.

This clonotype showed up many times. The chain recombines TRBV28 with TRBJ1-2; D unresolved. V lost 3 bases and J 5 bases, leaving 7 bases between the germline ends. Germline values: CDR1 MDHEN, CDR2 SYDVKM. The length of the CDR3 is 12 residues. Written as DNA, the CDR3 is TGTGCCAGCAGTTTCCTAGGATATGGCTACACCTTC. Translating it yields CASSFLGYGYTF.

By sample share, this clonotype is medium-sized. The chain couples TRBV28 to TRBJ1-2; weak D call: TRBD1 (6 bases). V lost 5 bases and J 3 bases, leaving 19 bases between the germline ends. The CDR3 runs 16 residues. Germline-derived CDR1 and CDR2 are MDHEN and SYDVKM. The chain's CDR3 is CASSHHRQAQDYGYTF. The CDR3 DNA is TGTGCCAGCAGTCACCATCGACAGGCCCAAGACTATGGCTACACCTTC.

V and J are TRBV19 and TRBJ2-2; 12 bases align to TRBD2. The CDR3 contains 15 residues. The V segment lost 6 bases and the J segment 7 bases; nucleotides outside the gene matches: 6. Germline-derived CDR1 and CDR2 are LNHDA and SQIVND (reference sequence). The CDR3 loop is CASRTSGSNDGELFF. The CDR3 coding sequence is TGTGCCAGTAGGACTAGCGGGAGTAATGACGGGGAGCTGTTTTTT. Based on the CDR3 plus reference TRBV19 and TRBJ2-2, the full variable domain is DGGITQSPKYLFRKEGQNVTLSCEQNLNHDAMYWYRQDPGQGLRLIYYSQIVNDFQKGDIAEGYSVSREKKESFPLTVTSAQKNPTAFYLCASRTSGSNDGELFFGEGSRLTVL.

The CDR3 nucleotides are TGTGCCAGCAGCTCCAGGCCCCGGGACAGTATTCGAGAAGCTTTCTTT. It encodes CASSSRPRDSIREAFF. V gene TRBV7-9 combines with J gene TRBJ1-1; TRBD1 matches 7 bases. The CDR3 sequence is 16 residues long. The V and J ends lost 4 bases and 8 bases, in that order; junction bases with no gene match: 16. Germline CDR1 SEHNR, CDR2 FQNEAQ (reference sequence).

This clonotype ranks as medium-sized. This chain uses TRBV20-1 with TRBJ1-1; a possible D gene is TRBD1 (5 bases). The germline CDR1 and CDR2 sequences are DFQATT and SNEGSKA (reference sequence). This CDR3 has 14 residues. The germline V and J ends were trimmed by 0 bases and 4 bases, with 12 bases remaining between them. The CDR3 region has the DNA TGCAGTGCTAGAGATAGGAGGGGCTTCACTGAAGCTTTCTTT. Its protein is CSARDRRGFTEAFF.

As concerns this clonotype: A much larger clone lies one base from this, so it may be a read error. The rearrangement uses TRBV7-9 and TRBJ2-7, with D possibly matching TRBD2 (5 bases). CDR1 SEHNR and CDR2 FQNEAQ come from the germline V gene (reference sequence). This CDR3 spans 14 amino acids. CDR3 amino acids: CVSSFSGSSYEQYF. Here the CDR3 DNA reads TGTGTCAGCAGCTTTAGTGGGAGCTCCTACGAGCAGTACTTC. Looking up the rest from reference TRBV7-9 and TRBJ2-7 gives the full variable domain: DTGVSQNPRHKITKRGQNVTFRCDPISEHNRLYWYRQTLGQGPEFLTYFQNEAQLEKSRLLSDRFSAERPKGSFSTLEIQRTEQGDSAMYLCVSSFSGSSYEQYFGPGTRLTVT.

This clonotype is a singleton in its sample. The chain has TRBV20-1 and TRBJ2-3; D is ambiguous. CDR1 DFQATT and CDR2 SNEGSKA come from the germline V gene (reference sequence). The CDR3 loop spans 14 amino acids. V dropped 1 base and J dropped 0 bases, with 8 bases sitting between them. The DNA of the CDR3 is TGCAGTGCTAGAGTTACCCTTAGCACAGATACGCAGTATTTT. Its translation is CSARVTLSTDTQYF.

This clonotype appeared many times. CDR3 protein: CASSSGQKETQYF. CDR3 DNA: TGTGCCAGCAGCTCGGGACAGAAAGAGACCCAGTACTTC. The V call is TRBV11-3, the J call TRBJ2-5; 7 positions match TRBD1. CDR1 and CDR2 (germline): SGHNT, YENEEA. J gave up 3 bases and V 4 bases, and 2 bases lay outside the gene matches. The CDR3 spans 13 residues.

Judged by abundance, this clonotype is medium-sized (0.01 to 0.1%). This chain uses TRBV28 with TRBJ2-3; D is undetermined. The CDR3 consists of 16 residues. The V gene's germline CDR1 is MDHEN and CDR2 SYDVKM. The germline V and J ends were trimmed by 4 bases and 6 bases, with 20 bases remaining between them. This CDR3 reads CASSSLVTTVGDTQYF. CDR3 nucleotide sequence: TGTGCCAGCAGTTCCCTAGTAACAACCGTGGGGGATACGCAGTATTTT.

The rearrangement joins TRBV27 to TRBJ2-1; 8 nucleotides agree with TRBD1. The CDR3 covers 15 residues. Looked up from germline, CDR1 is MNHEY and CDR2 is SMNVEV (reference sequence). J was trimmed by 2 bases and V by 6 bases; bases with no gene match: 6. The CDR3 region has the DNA TGTGCCAGCAGCCAAACAGGGGGAGCCTACAATGAGCAGTTCTTC. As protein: CASSQTGGAYNEQFF.

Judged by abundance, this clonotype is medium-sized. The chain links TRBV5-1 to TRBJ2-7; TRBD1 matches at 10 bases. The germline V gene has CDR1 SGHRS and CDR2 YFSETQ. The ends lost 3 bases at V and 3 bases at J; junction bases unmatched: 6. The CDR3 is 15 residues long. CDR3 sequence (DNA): TGCGCCAGCAGCTCGATGGGGACAGGGGTCTACGAGCAGTACTTC. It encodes CASSSMGTGVYEQYF.

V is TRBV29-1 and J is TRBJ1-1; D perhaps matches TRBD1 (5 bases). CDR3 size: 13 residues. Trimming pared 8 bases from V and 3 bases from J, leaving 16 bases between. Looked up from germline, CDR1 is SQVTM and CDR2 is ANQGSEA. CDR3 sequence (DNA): TGCAGCACTATAGGGGTGTCGGACACTGAAGCTTTCTTT. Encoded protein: CSTIGVSDTEAFF.

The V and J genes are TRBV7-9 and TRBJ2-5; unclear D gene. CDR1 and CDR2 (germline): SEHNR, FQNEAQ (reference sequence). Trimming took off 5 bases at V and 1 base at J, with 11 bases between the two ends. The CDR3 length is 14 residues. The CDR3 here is CASSIRTSQETQYF. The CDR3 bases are TGTGCCAGCAGCATACGGACGAGCCAAGAGACCCAGTACTTC. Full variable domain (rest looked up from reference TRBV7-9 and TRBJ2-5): DTGVSQNPRHKITKRGQNVTFRCDPISEHNRLYWYRQTLGQGPEFLTYFQNEAQLEKSRLLSDRFSAERPKGSFSTLEIQRTEQGDSAMYLCASSIRTSQETQYFGPGTRLLVL.

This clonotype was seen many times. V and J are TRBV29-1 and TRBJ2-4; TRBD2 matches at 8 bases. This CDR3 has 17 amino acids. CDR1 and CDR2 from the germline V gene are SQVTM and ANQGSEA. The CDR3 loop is CPRVVAGPRGAKNIQYF. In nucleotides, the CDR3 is TGCCCGAGGGTGGTAGCGGGACCCCGGGGGGCCAAAAACATTCAGTACTTC.